A selection of T cell receptor beta chains follows, all from one sample in a study. Each CDR3 protein is one row after TCRdb ran MiXCR on the 5' RACE reads. The table shows roughly 11,000 distinct CDR3 sequences, with around 46% occurring only once. The source material was tumor-infiltrating naive CD4+ T cells sorted from the breast tumor. Receptors originate from a female donor with breast cancer. CDR3s include the opening cysteine and the closing phenylalanine or tryptophan. The D gene is left open where the match is weak. Size is stated for part of the rows, as once, few or many counts, or as a class when the clone is expanded.

d_call | clone_size | j_call | v_call | cdr3_aa | cdr3_nt
NA | NA | TRBJ2-1 | TRBV7-9 | CASSLQSPAYNEQFF | TGTGCCAGCAGCTTGCAGAGTCCTGCCTACAATGAGCAGTTCTTC
TRBD1 | few | TRBJ2-1 | TRBV5-1 | CASSSRDRVNEQFF | TGCGCCAGCAGCTCCCGGGACAGGGTAAATGAGCAGTTCTTC
TRBD2 | once | TRBJ2-7 | TRBV20-1 | CSARVGGLAGDYEQYF | TGCAGTGCTAGAGTTGGGGGACTAGCGGGAGACTACGAGCAGTACTTC
TRBD1 | NA | TRBJ2-7 | TRBV7-8 | CASSLAGGTGSLYEQYF | TGTGCCAGCAGCTTAGCGGGGGGGACAGGGAGCCTCTACGAGCAGTACTTC
NA | NA | TRBJ1-2 | TRBV5-1 | CASSLEGRTTNYGYTF | TGCGCCAGCAGCTTGGAGGGTCGGACTACTAACTATGGCTACACCTTC
TRBD2 | NA | TRBJ2-7 | TRBV7-8 | CASSLGLAGSYEQHF | TGTGCCAGCAGCTTAGGACTAGCGGGCTCCTACGAGCAGCACTTC
TRBD2 | few | TRBJ2-1 | TRBV5-1 | CASSLLAGGGNEQFF | TGCGCCAGCAGCTTACTAGCGGGAGGGGGCAATGAGCAGTTCTTC
NA | NA | TRBJ1-4 | TRBV20-1 | CSARDLGRSNEKLFF | TGCAGTGCTAGAGACTTAGGCCGCTCTAATGAAAAACTGTTTTTT
NA | NA | TRBJ1-5 | TRBV12-3/TRBV12-4 | CASSFGDSNQPQHF | TGTGCCAGCAGTTTTGGAGACTCAAATCAGCCCCAGCATTTT
NA | NA | TRBJ2-1 | TRBV6-5 | CASSSEVNEQFF | TGTGCCAGCAGTTCGGAGGTCAATGAGCAGTTCTTC
TRBD2 | few | TRBJ2-1 | TRBV11-2 | CASSGLAGVPEQFF | TGTGCCAGCAGCGGACTAGCGGGAGTCCCTGAGCAGTTCTTC
TRBD2 | NA | TRBJ2-2 | TRBV29-1 | CSVEDPGLAGGSNTGELFF | TGCAGCGTTGAGGACCCTGGACTAGCGGGAGGATCGAACACCGGGGAGCTGTTTTTT
NA | few | TRBJ2-1 | TRBV27 | CASSSRRNEQFF | TGTGCCAGCAGTTCCAGGCGCAATGAGCAGTTCTTC
NA | few | TRBJ1-2 | TRBV4-3 | CASSQVLGGTGYTF | TGCGCCAGCAGCCAAGTTCTCGGAGGTACTGGCTACACCTTC
NA | few | TRBJ2-6 | TRBV29-1 | CSVDEAGANVLTF | TGCAGCGTTGACGAGGCTGGGGCCAACGTCCTGACTTTC
NA | NA | TRBJ2-1 | TRBV12-3/TRBV12-4 | CASSSGGNEQFF | TGTGCCAGCAGTTCCGGGGGAAATGAGCAGTTCTTC
NA | NA | TRBJ2-1 | TRBV4-3 | CASSVSGNEQFF | TGCGCCAGCAGCGTAAGCGGCAATGAGCAGTTCTTC
NA | NA | TRBJ1-5 | TRBV20-1 | CSASDPIGGGNQPQHF | TGCAGTGCTAGTGATCCGATCGGGGGAGGCAATCAGCCCCAGCATTTT
TRBD2 | NA | TRBJ2-1 | TRBV25-1 | CASSELAGRNEQFF | TGTGCCAGCAGTGAACTAGCGGGGCGGAATGAGCAGTTCTTC
NA | NA | TRBJ1-5 | TRBV4-1 | CASSQVGGGTNQPQHF | TGCGCCAGCAGCCAAGTTGGGGGGGGAACAAATCAGCCCCAGCATTTT
NA | few | TRBJ1-2 | TRBV6-5 | CASSYSGRTNYGYTF | TGTGCCAGCAGTTACTCGGGCAGAACTAACTATGGCTACACCTTC
NA | NA | TRBJ2-2 | TRBV5-1 | CASRGDRDAEDTGELFF | TGCGCCAGCAGGGGAGACCGGGACGCCGAGGACACCGGGGAGCTGTTTTTT
TRBD1 | few | TRBJ2-7 | TRBV7-2 | CASSITGGTGGYEQYF | TGTGCCAGCAGCATAACGGGCGGGACAGGGGGCTACGAGCAGTACTTC
TRBD2 | few | TRBJ2-5 | TRBV20-1 | CSATWTSGRETQYF | TGCAGTGCTACCTGGACTAGCGGGAGGGAGACCCAGTACTTC
NA | NA | TRBJ2-1 | TRBV5-1 | CASSSGTSNNEQFF | TGCGCCAGCAGCTCCGGGACTTCTAACAATGAGCAGTTCTTC
NA | NA | TRBJ2-1 | TRBV10-3 | CAINNAGNYNGQFF | TGTGCCATTAATAACGCAGGGAACTACAATGGGCAGTTCTTC
TRBD1 | NA | TRBJ1-2 | TRBV7-8 | CASSLEGTGSVANYGYTF | TGTGCCAGCAGCTTAGAAGGGACAGGGTCGGTGGCAAACTATGGCTACACCTTC
TRBD2 | NA | TRBJ2-5 | TRBV20-1 | CSARAGLAGGREIQYF | TGCAGTGCTAGAGCTGGTCTAGCGGGAGGGCGTGAGATCCAGTACTTC
NA | NA | TRBJ2-3 | TRBV3-1 | CASSQAGASDTQYF | TGTGCCAGCAGCCAAGCCGGGGCGTCTGATACGCAGTATTTT
NA | NA | TRBJ1-5 | TRBV12-3/TRBV12-4 | CACSFLPGQAQPQHF | TGTGCCTGCAGTTTTCTTCCAGGGCAGGCTCAGCCCCAGCATTTT
NA | NA | TRBJ1-2 | TRBV5-6 | CASSFGTPYGYTF | TGTGCCAGCAGCTTCGGGACACCTTATGGCTACACCTTC
NA | NA | TRBJ1-2 | TRBV20-1 | CSASRQLYGYTF | TGCAGTGCTAGCAGGCAACTCTATGGCTACACCTTC
NA | once | TRBJ1-5 | TRBV12-3/TRBV12-4 | CASSSHRSNQPQHF | TGTGCCAGCAGTTCCCACAGGAGCAATCAACCCCAGCATTTT
TRBD1 | NA | TRBJ1-6 | TRBV4-2 | CASSQEAGQMVSPLHF | TGTGCCAGCAGCCAAGAAGCGGGACAGATGGTGTCACCCCTCCACTTT
NA | NA | TRBJ1-4 | TRBV21-1 | CASSNPDRLLFF | TGTGCCAGCAGCAACCCGGACAGGTTACTGTTTTTT
TRBD1 | NA | TRBJ1-6 | TRBV12-3/TRBV12-4 | CASSSGGRNSPLHF | TGTGCCAGCAGCTCAGGGGGCCGTAATTCACCCCTCCACTTT
TRBD2 | once | TRBJ2-3 | TRBV2 | CASNLAGDPDTQYF | TGTGCCAGCAACCTAGCGGGAGACCCAGATACGCAGTATTTT
NA | few | TRBJ1-4 | TRBV7-9 | CASRKKDEKLFF | TGTGCCAGCAGAAAGAAGGATGAAAAACTGTTTTTT
NA | NA | TRBJ2-3 | TRBV7-2 | CASSLAGGSDTQYF | TGTGCCAGCAGCTTAGCGGGCGGGTCAGATACGCAGTATTTT
NA | NA | TRBJ1-1 | TRBV6-1 | CASSEEGGFTEAFF | TGTGCCAGCAGTGAAGAGGGGGGATTCACTGAAGCTTTCTTT
NA | NA | TRBJ1-4 | TRBV5-1 | CASSRDTSTNEKLFF | TGCGCCAGCAGTAGAGACACGTCGACTAATGAAAAACTGTTTTTT
NA | few | TRBJ2-7 | TRBV20-1 | CSANLRGSYEQYF | TGCAGTGCTAATTTGAGGGGATCCTACGAGCAGTACTTC
NA | NA | TRBJ2-6 | TRBV5-6 | CASSLSVTPSEANVLTF | TGTGCCAGCAGCTTGTCGGTGACACCTTCTGAGGCCAACGTCCTGACTTTC
TRBD1 | few | TRBJ1-1 | TRBV12-3/TRBV12-4 | CASSRTGNVGTEAFF | TGTGCCAGCAGTAGGACAGGCAACGTTGGGACTGAAGCTTTCTTT
TRBD2 | NA | TRBJ2-3 | TRBV27 | CASSRGLAGGTDTQYF | TGTGCCAGCAGTAGGGGACTAGCGGGAGGCACAGATACGCAGTATTTT
NA | NA | TRBJ2-3 | TRBV27 | CASFPQGRDTQYF | TGTGCCAGCTTCCCACAGGGCAGAGATACGCAGTATTTT
NA | few | TRBJ2-7 | TRBV20-1 | CSAPKGNSYEQYF | TGCAGTGCTCCTAAGGGGAACTCCTACGAGCAGTACTTC
NA | NA | TRBJ2-1 | TRBV7-3 | CASSFGGPSYNEQFF | TGTGCCAGCAGCTTCGGGGGGCCGTCCTACAATGAGCAGTTCTTC
TRBD1 | once | TRBJ1-2 | TRBV12-3/TRBV12-4 | CASAKDRTSGYGYTF | TGTGCCAGCGCGAAGGACAGGACCTCGGGCTATGGCTACACCTTC
TRBD2 | NA | TRBJ2-3 | TRBV2 | CASTMTLAGGTDTQYF | TGTGCCAGCACTATGACTTTAGCGGGTGGCACAGATACGCAGTATTTT